These T cell receptor beta chains were read from a single sample in a study of a mutant IDH1 vaccine in newly diagnosed glioma. Only in-frame clones appear in the TCRdb table, and some are missing; sequencing was by immunoSEQ multiplex PCR. This repertoire shows approximately 64,000 clones, roughly 80% found once; its top ten account for 8.5% to 9.5%. These receptors are not linked to any known antigen. The specimen was PBMCs, collected from a glioma patient whose treatment included an IDH1 peptide vaccine. All receptors come from a woman between 45 and 65 years old with glioma. The CDR3 runs from the conserved cysteine through the conserved F or W. The D gene is left open where the match is weak. Some rows have no size entry. The others give once, few or many, or a class for an expanded clone.

j_gene	abundance	len	d_gene	v_gene	CDR3aa	CDR3nt
TRBJ2-4	.	17	TRBD1	TRBV6-9	CASSYWGTAQGKNIQYF	TGTGCCAGCAGTTATTGGGGGACAGCCCAGGGGAAAAACATTCAGTACTTC
TRBJ2-2	.	16	TRBD1	TRBV6-5	CASSYSSDRGPGELFF	TGTGCCAGCAGTTACTCTTCGGACAGGGGACCCGGGGAGCTGTTTTTT
TRBJ2-7	.	15	TRBD2	TRBV7-2	CASSFWTSGGYEQYF	TGTGCCAGCAGCTTCTGGACTAGCGGGGGGTACGAGCAGTACTTC
TRBJ1-2	.	14	.	TRBV11-2	CASSFQGYNNGYTF	TGTGCCAGCAGCTTCCAGGGGTATAATAATGGCTACACCTTC
TRBJ2-6	once	15	.	TRBV27	CASSSQGAGANVLTF	TGTGCCAGCAGTTCCCAGGGTGCTGGGGCCAACGTCCTGACTTTC
TRBJ1-1	.	11	.	TRBV6-5	CASTLNTEAFF	TGTGCCAGCACGTTGAACACTGAAGCTTTCTTT
TRBJ1-3	.	16	.	TRBV5-6	CASSPMKGSSGNTIYF	TGTGCCAGCAGCCCAATGAAGGGGTCCTCTGGAAACACCATATATTTT
TRBJ1-1	.	13	.	TRBV6-5	CASSLHENTEAFF	TGTGCCAGCAGTTTACACGAGAACACTGAAGCTTTCTTT
TRBJ2-1	.	14	TRBD2	TRBV9	CASSVTSGYNEQFF	TGTGCCAGCAGCGTGACTAGCGGCTACAATGAGCAGTTCTTC
TRBJ1-1	.	15	TRBD1	TRBV5-4	CASSLEQGLNTEAFF	TGTGCCAGCAGCTTGGAACAGGGGCTGAACACTGAAGCTTTCTTT
TRBJ1-2	.	14	.	TRBV9	CASSVVSRGDGYTF	TGTGCCAGCAGCGTAGTATCGAGGGGGGATGGCTACACCTTC
TRBJ1-2	.	15	.	TRBV9	CASSVVTAPEDGYTF	TGTGCCAGCAGCGTAGTGACCGCGCCCGAGGATGGCTACACCTTC
TRBJ2-5	.	15	TRBD2	TRBV11-2	CASSLVAGGQETQYF	TGTGCCAGCAGCTTAGTTGCCGGGGGGCAAGAGACCCAGTACTTC
TRBJ2-3	.	14	TRBD2	TRBV6-6	CASSPTGGSDTQYF	TGTGCCAGCAGCCCCACGGGGGGTAGCGATACGCAGTATTTT
TRBJ1-2	.	12	.	TRBV29-1	CSVGGGVDGYTF	TGCAGCGTGGGAGGGGGGGTGGATGGCTACACCTTC
TRBJ1-2	.	12	.	TRBV5-6	CASSLSPIGYTF	TGTGCCAGCAGCTTGTCGCCGATTGGCTACACCTTC
TRBJ2-2	.	12	.	TRBV6-4	CASSDNTGELFF	TGTGCCAGCAGTGACAACACCGGGGAGCTGTTTTTT
TRBJ1-5	.	21	.	TRBV4-2	CASSQRGRTTDNIYSNQPQHF	TGTGCCAGCAGCCAAAGGGGACGGACCACGGATAACATCTATAGCAATCAGCCCCAGCATTTT
TRBJ2-3	once	16	TRBD1	TRBV5-1	CASSLDFGTGGNTQYF	TGCGCCAGCAGCTTGGATTTCGGGACAGGGGGGAATACGCAGTATTTT
TRBJ1-1	.	13	.	TRBV7-8	CASSLDTNTEAFF	TGTGCCAGCAGCTTAGACACTAACACTGAAGCTTTCTTT
TRBJ1-4	.	13	.	TRBV5-1	CASSLPTNEKLFF	TGCGCCAGCAGCTTGCCCACAAATGAAAAACTGTTTTTT
TRBJ1-1	.	15	.	TRBV6-5	CASSLRGDGNTEAFF	TGTGCCAGCAGCCTACGGGGGGACGGGAACACTGAAGCTTTCTTT
TRBJ1-4	once	15	TRBD1	TRBV5-4	CASNPGGTGDEKLFF	TGTGCCAGCAACCCTGGGGGGACAGGGGATGAAAAACTGTTTTTT
TRBJ1-4	once	15	TRBD1	TRBV14	CASSQVRGPNEKLFF	TGTGCCAGCAGCCAAGTGAGGGGGCCAAATGAAAAACTGTTTTTT
TRBJ1-4	.	16	.	TRBV5-1	CASSLGLGANNEKLFF	TGCGCCAGCAGCTTGGGGCTGGGGGCGAATAATGAAAAACTGTTTTTT
TRBJ2-7	.	15	TRBD2	TRBV5-6	CASSIGLAGLYEQYF	TGTGCCAGCAGCATAGGACTAGCGGGGCTCTACGAGCAGTACTTC
TRBJ2-7	.	13	.	TRBV5-4	CASSGAGSYEQYF	TGTGCCAGCAGCGGAGCAGGGTCCTACGAGCAGTACTTC
TRBJ2-1	once	15	.	TRBV6-5	CASSYSAGTNNEQFF	TGTGCCAGCAGTTACTCAGCAGGGACAAACAATGAGCAGTTCTTC
TRBJ1-1	.	14	TRBD1	TRBV6-5	CASSRGGWNTEAFF	TGTGCCAGCAGCAGGGGGGGGTGGAACACTGAAGCTTTCTTT
TRBJ2-1	.	12	.	TRBV5-1	CASSIDRNEQFF	TGCGCCAGCAGCATCGACAGGAATGAGCAGTTCTTC
TRBJ1-3	few	16	TRBD1	TRBV11-2	CASSRPGQNSGNTIYF	TGTGCCAGCAGCAGACCGGGACAGAACTCTGGAAACACCATATATTTT
TRBJ1-1	.	13	.	TRBV5-6	CASSLERLEDAFF	TGTGCCAGCAGCTTGGAACGGCTGGAAGACGCTTTCTTT
TRBJ2-2	.	15	.	TRBV7-2	CASTKGAGSTGELFF	TGTGCCAGCACTAAAGGGGCAGGGTCGACCGGGGAGCTGTTTTTT
TRBJ1-4	.	21	TRBD1	TRBV9	CASSVRPGTGGSSAQDEKLFF	TGTGCCAGCAGCGTTCGCCCCGGGACAGGGGGATCTTCGGCGCAGGATGAAAAACTGTTTTTT
TRBJ1-5	few	17	TRBD1	TRBV5-5	CASSYGDRDEINQPQHF	TGTGCCAGCAGCTACGGAGACAGGGACGAGATCAATCAGCCCCAGCATTTT
TRBJ2-5	.	15	TRBD1	TRBV28	CASSLGTGSQETQYF	TGTGCCAGCAGCCTCGGGACAGGTAGTCAAGAGACCCAGTACTTC
TRBJ1-2	few	15	.	TRBV7-9	CASSLDLTGSNGYTF	TGTGCCAGCAGCTTAGACTTGACAGGAAGTAATGGCTACACCTTC